A selection of T cell receptor beta chains follows, all from one sample in a study of monozygotic twins with inflammatory bowel disease. TCRdb re-called the 5' RACE reads; every CDR3 protein appears as one record, without DNA. Recorded for this sample: approximately 420,000 distinct CDR3 sequences. Sequenced sample: blood. Every receptor here comes from a human donor with ulcerative colitis or Crohn's disease, or a healthy co-twin of an affected twin (not recorded which). Each CDR3 is given with its conserved first and last residue. Each record gives: V gene, J gene, CDR3 protein.

TRBV28	TRBJ2-7	CASSSSSRGIYEQYF
TRBV29-1	TRBJ2-1	CSVEDKAFPYNEQFF
TRBV3-1	TRBJ1-2	CASSQDWDVYGYTF
TRBV20-1	TRBJ1-2	CSASGRSRPYGYTF
TRBV20-1	TRBJ2-7	CSAEDRGSSYEQYF
TRBV12-3/TRBV12-4	TRBJ2-1	CASSLPSGMIDEQFF
TRBV5-1	TRBJ2-3	CASSSPPTDTQYF
TRBV7-2	TRBJ1-4	CASSLGGAANEKLFF
TRBV20-1	TRBJ2-7	CSARDMPRDEQYF
TRBV30	TRBJ1-1	CAWSATRSTEAFF
TRBV7-2	TRBJ1-4	CASSLALLGTGGAELFF
TRBV3-1	TRBJ2-1	CASSQVPPQQFF
TRBV27	TRBJ2-1	CASSSVAGSWNEQFF
TRBV5-1	TRBJ2-5	CASSFRGRYQETQYF
TRBV2	TRBJ2-6	CASSVLVVGANVLTF
TRBV10-3	TRBJ2-1	CAISERKNEQFF
TRBV20-1	TRBJ2-3	CSAADWSTDTQYF